This T cell receptor beta chain comes out of a study of T cell repertoires in cytomegalovirus infection. Study as a whole: An indication of both CMV infection and matching HLA type came from public TCR beta signatures. Whole-study findings and limits: The study identified carriers of CMV plus the relevant HLA from cumulative public TCR beta family frequency.

TCRdb re-called the reads with MiXCR, one entry per CDR3 protein. The sample records fewer than 900,000 distinct CDR3 sequences, roughly 28% being singletons. This clonotype was counted ten times or more. Its antigen is not identified. Trimming took 2 bases from V and 4 from J, leaving 5 bases between them. The CDR3 has 13 residues. Germline V gene lookup returns CDR1 SGHVS and CDR2 FQNEAQ. Specimen: cultured CD8+ T cells from PBMCs, collected from culture after CMV antigen stimulation. The clonotype was recovered from a human donor in good health (CMV status not recorded). Some clones in this sample may be carry-over from other donors' samples. V gene TRBV7-8 combines with J gene TRBJ2-2, with D unclear. CDR3 nucleotide sequence: TGTGCCAGCAGCTTAAAGCGCACCGGGGAGCTGTTTTTT. This translates into CASSLKRTGELFF.